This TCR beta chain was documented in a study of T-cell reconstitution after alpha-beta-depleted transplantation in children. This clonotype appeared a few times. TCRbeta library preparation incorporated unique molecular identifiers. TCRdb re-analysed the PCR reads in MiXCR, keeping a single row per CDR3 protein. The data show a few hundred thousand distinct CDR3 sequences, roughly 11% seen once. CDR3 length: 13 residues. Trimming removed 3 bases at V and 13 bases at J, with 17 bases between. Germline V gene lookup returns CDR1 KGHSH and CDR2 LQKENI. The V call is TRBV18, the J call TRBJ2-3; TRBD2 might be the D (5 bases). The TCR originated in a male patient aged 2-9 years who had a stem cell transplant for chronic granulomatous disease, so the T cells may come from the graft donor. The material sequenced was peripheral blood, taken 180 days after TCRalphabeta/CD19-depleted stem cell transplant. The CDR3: CASSPTTAEREYF. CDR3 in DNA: TGTGCCAGCTCACCGACTACAGCGGAAAGGGAGTATTTT.